This is a list of T cell receptor beta chains from one sample in a study of T cell repertoires in aging, cancer and after chemotherapy. TCRdb reprocessed the multiplex PCR reads via MiXCR and lists one record per CDR3 protein. Among about 6,200 distinct CDR3 sequences listed, 30% were seen once. The specimen sequenced was blood. These receptors all stem from a human donor with a blood cancer. CDR3s include the opening cysteine and the closing phenylalanine or tryptophan. The order of the fields is clone size, V gene, D gene, J gene, CDR3 protein, CDR3 DNA. D genes are given only for firm matches. Clone size is not always given. Where it is, it says once, few, many or a class for expanded clones.

clone size: medium-sized; V gene: TRBV18; D gene: TRBD1; J gene: TRBJ2-1; CDR3 protein: CASSPPGQGISNEQFF; CDR3 DNA: TGTGCCAGCTCCCCGCCGGGACAGGGGATTTCCAATGAGCAGTTCTTC
clone size: few; V gene: TRBV12-3/TRBV12-4; D gene: TRBD2; J gene: TRBJ2-6; CDR3 protein: CASSQPSGSLSGANVLTF; CDR3 DNA: TGTGCCAGCAGTCAACCTAGCGGGAGCCTCTCTGGGGCCAACGTCCTGACTTTC
clone size: .; V gene: TRBV24-1; D gene: .; J gene: TRBJ2-1; CDR3 protein: CATSDRAREVGGEQFF; CDR3 DNA: TGTGCCACCAGTGATCGGGCCCGTGAGGTCGGTGGTGAGCAGTTCTTC
clone size: medium-sized; V gene: TRBV7-9; D gene: .; J gene: TRBJ2-3; CDR3 protein: CASSFSLADTQYF; CDR3 DNA: TGTGCCAGCAGCTTCTCACTAGCAGATACGCAGTATTTT
clone size: .; V gene: TRBV7-9; D gene: .; J gene: TRBJ2-7; CDR3 protein: CASSPQGLRTIGEQYF; CDR3 DNA: TGTGCCAGCAGCCCGCAGGGACTTCGTACTATCGGTGAGCAGTACTTC
clone size: medium-sized; V gene: TRBV6-2/TRBV6-3; D gene: .; J gene: TRBJ2-7; CDR3 protein: CASSYSDGPYEQYF; CDR3 DNA: TGTGCCAGCAGTTACTCGGACGGACCCTACGAGCAGTACTTC
clone size: .; V gene: TRBV7-9; D gene: TRBD1; J gene: TRBJ1-2; CDR3 protein: CASSTGQGAYGYTF; CDR3 DNA: TGTGCCAGCAGCACTGGACAGGGGGCTTATGGCTACACCTTC
clone size: medium-sized; V gene: TRBV18; D gene: .; J gene: TRBJ2-7; CDR3 protein: CASSRDSYEQYF; CDR3 DNA: TGTGCCAGCTCACGAGACTCTTACGAGCAGTACTTC
clone size: .; V gene: TRBV6-5; D gene: .; J gene: TRBJ1-1; CDR3 protein: CASSYMRGGTEAFF; CDR3 DNA: TGTGCCAGCAGTTACATGCGGGGGGGAACTGAAGCTTTCTTT
clone size: .; V gene: TRBV5-6; D gene: TRBD1; J gene: TRBJ2-7; CDR3 protein: CASRWGTGYEQYF; CDR3 DNA: TGTGCCAGCAGATGGGGGACAGGCTACGAGCAGTACTTC
clone size: few; V gene: TRBV7-2; D gene: TRBD2; J gene: TRBJ2-7; CDR3 protein: CASSPGLAGGQNEQYF; CDR3 DNA: TGTGCCAGCAGCCCAGGACTAGCGGGAGGGCAGAACGAGCAGTACTTC
clone size: once; V gene: TRBV9; D gene: TRBD2; J gene: TRBJ2-1; CDR3 protein: CASNALAGGNNEQFF; CDR3 DNA: TGTGCCAGCAACGCATTAGCGGGAGGGAACAATGAGCAGTTCTTC
clone size: .; V gene: TRBV5-4; D gene: .; J gene: TRBJ2-7; CDR3 protein: CASRLEGYEQYF; CDR3 DNA: TGTGCCAGCAGGTTGGAGGGGTACGAGCAGTACTTC
clone size: few; V gene: TRBV5-1; D gene: .; J gene: TRBJ2-7; CDR3 protein: CASAPSVVRSLYEQYF; CDR3 DNA: TGCGCCAGCGCACCATCGGTGGTGCGATCCCTCTACGAGCAGTACTTC
clone size: few; V gene: TRBV14; D gene: .; J gene: TRBJ1-5; CDR3 protein: CASSQVNGGAQHF; CDR3 DNA: TGTGCCAGCAGCCAAGTAAACGGGGGGGCCCAGCATTTT
clone size: .; V gene: TRBV7-9; D gene: .; J gene: TRBJ1-5; CDR3 protein: CASSSGGLGQPKHF; CDR3 DNA: TGTGCCAGCAGCTCCGGGGGGCTGGGTCAGCCCAAGCATTTT
clone size: medium-sized; V gene: TRBV6-2/TRBV6-3; D gene: .; J gene: TRBJ2-5; CDR3 protein: CASSYSNPRAFGETQYF; CDR3 DNA: TGTGCCAGCAGTTACTCGAACCCTAGGGCTTTCGGGGAGACCCAGTACTTC
clone size: once; V gene: TRBV5-5; D gene: .; J gene: TRBJ2-7; CDR3 protein: CASSLGGVYEQYF; CDR3 DNA: TGCGCCAGCAGCTTGGGCGGAGTCTACGAGCAGTACTTC
clone size: medium-sized; V gene: TRBV24-1; D gene: .; J gene: TRBJ2-5; CDR3 protein: CATSDPGRDQETQYF; CDR3 DNA: TGTGCCACCAGTGACCCCGGACGGGATCAAGAGACCCAGTACTTC
clone size: few; V gene: TRBV7-9; D gene: .; J gene: TRBJ2-7; CDR3 protein: CASSLVREQYF; CDR3 DNA: TGTGCCAGCAGCTTAGTACGCGAGCAGTACTTC
clone size: .; V gene: TRBV7-9; D gene: .; J gene: TRBJ1-1; CDR3 protein: CASSLEQGTNTEAFF; CDR3 DNA: TGTGCCAGCAGCTTAGAGCAGGGAACCAACACTGAAGCTTTCTTT
clone size: few; V gene: TRBV15; D gene: .; J gene: TRBJ2-7; CDR3 protein: CATSKTGASYEQYF; CDR3 DNA: TGTGCCACCAGCAAGACGGGGGCGTCCTACGAGCAGTACTTC
clone size: few; V gene: TRBV14; D gene: TRBD1; J gene: TRBJ2-5; CDR3 protein: CASSPGQTGEETQYF; CDR3 DNA: TGTGCCAGCAGCCCGGGACAGACCGGAGAAGAGACCCAGTACTTC